The source of this TCR beta chain is a study of CD8 T cells in Susac syndrome. This CDR3 region has 15 residues. Trimming took 6 bases from V and 6 from J; bases not matched to a gene: 9. Germline V gene data show CDR1 as MNHEY and CDR2 as SMNVEV (reference sequence). Random hexamers were used to reverse transcribe an amount of about 0.45 to 1 ug RNA. immunoSEQ multiplex PCR amplified TCR beta CDR3 across 54 Vbeta, 13 Jbeta. TCRdb fed the immunoSEQ multiplex PCR reads into MiXCR, producing one record per CDR3 protein. In the table there are 150,000 to 200,000 distinct CDR3 sequences, around 95% of which are singletons. TEMRA cells were FACS-enriched and CD8+ and CD4+ T cells negatively isolated.

Material: CD4+ T cells from PBMCs. This sequence was found in a human donor in good health. The chain carries TRBV27 and TRBJ1-4, with 8 positions matching TRBD1. The CDR3 nucleotides are TGTGCCAGCAGCCTTAGGACAGGGTCAGATGAAAAACTGTTTTTT. Amino acids: CASSLRTGSDEKLFF.